Described below is a single TCR beta chain sequence and its context. The source of the sample is a study of OX40 agonist ivuxolimab in advanced cancers. TCRdb's copy holds only in-frame clones and misses some; the assay was immunoSEQ multiplex PCR. The table has 65,000 to 90,000 clones, 92% seen once; the top ten hold roughly 9.7%. This receptor was taken from an adult with an advanced solid tumor such as melanoma, head and neck, liver or kidney cancer. The sequencing here drew on CD4+ or CD8+ T cells sorted from blood, taken in a trial of the OX40 agonist ivuxolimab.

The CDR3 nucleotides are TGTGCCAGCAGTTTCAATGAGCAGTTCTTC. Its translation is CASSFNEQFF. This chain links TRBV27 with TRBJ2-1; unclear D gene. Deletions cut 3 bases from V and 6 bases from J, with 0 bases between. Germline-derived CDR1 and CDR2 are MNHEY and SMNVEV (reference sequence). CDR3 size: 10 residues.